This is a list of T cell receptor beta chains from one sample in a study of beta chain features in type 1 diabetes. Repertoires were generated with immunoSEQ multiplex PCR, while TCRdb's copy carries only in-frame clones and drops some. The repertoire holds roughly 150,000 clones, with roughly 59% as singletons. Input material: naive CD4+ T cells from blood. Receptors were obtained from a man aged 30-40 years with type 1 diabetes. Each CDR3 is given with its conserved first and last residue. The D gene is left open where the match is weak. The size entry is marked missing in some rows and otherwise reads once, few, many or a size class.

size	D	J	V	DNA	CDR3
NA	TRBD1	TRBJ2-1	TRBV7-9	TGTGCCAGCAGCTTAGCGGGACAGGGGATCAATGAGCAGTTCTTC	CASSLAGQGINEQFF
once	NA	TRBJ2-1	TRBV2	TGTGCCAGCAGTGGCCAACAGTTTGGGGGCAATGAGCAGTTCTTC	CASSGQQFGGNEQFF
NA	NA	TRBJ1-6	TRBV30	TGTGCCTACAACTGGATGACAAATTCACCCCTCCACTTT	CAYNWMTNSPLHF
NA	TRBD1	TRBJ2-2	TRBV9	TGTGCCAGCAGCCTTCGGACAGGGGACACCGGGGAGCTGTTTTTT	CASSLRTGDTGELFF
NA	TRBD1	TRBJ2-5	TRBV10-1	TGCGCCAGCAGTGAGTCGAAGGGGGCCCAAGAGACCCAGTACTTC	CASSESKGAQETQYF
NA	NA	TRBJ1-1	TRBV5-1	TGCGCCAGCAGCGCGGACGGGAACACTGAAGCTTTCTTT	CASSADGNTEAFF
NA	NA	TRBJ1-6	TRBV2	TGTGCCAGCATTGGGGTAAACTATAATTCACCCCTCCACTTT	CASIGVNYNSPLHF
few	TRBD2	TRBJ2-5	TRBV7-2	TGTGCCAGCAGCGAGAAGGTGGGACTAGCCCGGGAGACCCAGTACTTC	CASSEKVGLARETQYF
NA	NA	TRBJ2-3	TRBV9	TGTGCCAGCAGCGTAGGTCCTAACGGAGGTGCAGATACGCAGTATTTT	CASSVGPNGGADTQYF
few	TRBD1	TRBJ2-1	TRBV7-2	TGTGCCAGCAGCTTGGGACAGAGATCCTACAATGAGCAGTTCTTC	CASSLGQRSYNEQFF
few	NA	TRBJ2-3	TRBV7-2	TGTGCTGGCGAGAGGGCGGCAGATACGCAGTATTTT	CAGERAADTQYF
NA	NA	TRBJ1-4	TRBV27	TGTGCCAGCAGTCCCACTATTAATGAAAAACTGTTTTTT	CASSPTINEKLFF
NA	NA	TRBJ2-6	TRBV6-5	TGTGCCAGCAGTTACTCGACGGGATCTGGGGCCAACGTCCTGACTTTC	CASSYSTGSGANVLTF
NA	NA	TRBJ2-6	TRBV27	TGTGCCAGCAGTTTATCCGTCGTCTCTGGGGCCAACGTCCTGACTTTC	CASSLSVVSGANVLTF
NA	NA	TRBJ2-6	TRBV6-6	TGTGCCAGCAGTCTCCCGTCTGGGGCCAACGTCCTGACTTTC	CASSLPSGANVLTF
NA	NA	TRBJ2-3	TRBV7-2	TGTGCCAGCAGCTTATTCGTTGTGGGGGCGAGCACAGATACGCAGTATTTT	CASSLFVVGASTDTQYF
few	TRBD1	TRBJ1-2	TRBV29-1	TGCAGCGTATGGGACAGGACTAACTATGGCTACACCTTC	CSVWDRTNYGYTF
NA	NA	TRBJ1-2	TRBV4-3	TGCGCCAGCAGCCAAAGACAAGGATATGGCTACACCTTC	CASSQRQGYGYTF
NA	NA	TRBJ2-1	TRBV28	TGTGCCAGCAGTTTGGATGAGCAGTTCTTC	CASSLDEQFF
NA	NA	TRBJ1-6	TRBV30	TGTGCCTGGAGTGTAAGTTCTCTGAGCTCCTATAATTCACCCCTCCACTTT	CAWSVSSLSSYNSPLHF
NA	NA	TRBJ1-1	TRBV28	TGTGCCAGCGTTCGGAGAGGGGTAAACACTGAAGCTTTCTTT	CASVRRGVNTEAFF
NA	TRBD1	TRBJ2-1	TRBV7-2	TGTGCCAGCAGCAAACGCCAGGGGGCCGATGAGCAGTTCTTC	CASSKRQGADEQFF
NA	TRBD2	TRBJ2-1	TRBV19	TGTGCCAGCCATAGCGGGGACTACAATGAGCAGTTCTTC	CASHSGDYNEQFF
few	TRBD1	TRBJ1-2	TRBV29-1	TGCAGCGTTGAGGGGGCCGGGACAGGGATTTCATATGGCTACACCTTC	CSVEGAGTGISYGYTF
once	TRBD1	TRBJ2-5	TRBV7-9	TGTGCCAGCAGCTTCGGACAGGGCATGTTGGAGACCCAGTACTTC	CASSFGQGMLETQYF
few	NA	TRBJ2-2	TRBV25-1	TGTGCCAGCAGTGAATATGGGCCCGGGGAGCTGTTTTTT	CASSEYGPGELFF
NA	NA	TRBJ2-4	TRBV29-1	TGCAGCGTTGAGGGTGGACGGAAAAACATTCAGTACTTC	CSVEGGRKNIQYF
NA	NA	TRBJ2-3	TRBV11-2	TGTGCCAGCAGCTTAGGGGGGACAGATACGCAGTATTTT	CASSLGGTDTQYF
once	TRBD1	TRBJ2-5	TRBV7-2	TGTGCCAGCACCCCCCCGGGACAGGGAGGCGAGACCCAGTACTTC	CASTPPGQGGETQYF
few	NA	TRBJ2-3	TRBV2	TGTGCCAGCAGATTTCCCGGACAGAGAATTAGCACAGATACGCAGTATTTT	CASRFPGQRISTDTQYF
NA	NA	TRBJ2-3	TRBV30	TGTGCCTGGAGTTTTAAGGCGGATAGCACAGATACGCAGTATTTT	CAWSFKADSTDTQYF
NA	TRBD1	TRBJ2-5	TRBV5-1	TGCGCCAGCGGCGTTCACACAGGGGGTCCGGAGACCCAGTACTTC	CASGVHTGGPETQYF
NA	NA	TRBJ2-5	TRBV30	TGTGCCTGGAGTGTAGCCCAGGGCCAGTACTTC	CAWSVAQGQYF
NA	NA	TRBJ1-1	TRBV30	TGTGCCTGGAGTAAAGTAAGGGGATCCTGGAACACTGAAGCTTTCTTT	CAWSKVRGSWNTEAFF
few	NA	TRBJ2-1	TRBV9	TGTGCCAGCAGCGTAGCTACGGGCAGGGTTAATGAGCAGTTCTTC	CASSVATGRVNEQFF
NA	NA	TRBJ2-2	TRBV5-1	TGCGCCAGCAGCTTGGCGGAATTCTCCGGGGAGCTGTTTTTT	CASSLAEFSGELFF
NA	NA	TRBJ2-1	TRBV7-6	TGTGCCAGCAGCTTAGCGCGTGATGAGCAGTTCTTC	CASSLARDEQFF
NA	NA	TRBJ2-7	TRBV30	TGTGCCTGGAGTGTACGCCCGCGGACCCGACAGGGAGGCGAGCAGTACTTC	CAWSVRPRTRQGGEQYF
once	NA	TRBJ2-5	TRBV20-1	TGCAGTGGGGGCGGGTCGGAGACCCAGTACTTC	CSGGGSETQYF
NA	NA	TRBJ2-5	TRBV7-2	TGTGCCAGCAGCTCCGGGACTCCCGAGACCCAGTACTTC	CASSSGTPETQYF
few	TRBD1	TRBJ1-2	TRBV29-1	TGCAGCGTTGGAGGACAGGCTATCTATGGCTACACCTTC	CSVGGQAIYGYTF
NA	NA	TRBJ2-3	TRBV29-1	TGCAGCGCCAAAGAGGGGCAGGCCACAGATACGCAGTATTTT	CSAKEGQATDTQYF
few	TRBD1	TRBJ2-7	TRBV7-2	TGTGCCAGCAGCACTGACAGGGGGAGGTACGAGCAGTACTTC	CASSTDRGRYEQYF
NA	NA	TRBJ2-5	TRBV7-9	TGTGCCAGCAGCTTAGGCCTAGCAGAGACCCAGTACTTC	CASSLGLAETQYF
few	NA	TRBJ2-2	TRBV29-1	TGCAGCGCCCGCAAAGGGCTCATGTCTTTGACCGGGGAGCTGTTTTTT	CSARKGLMSLTGELFF
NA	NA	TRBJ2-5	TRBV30	TGTGCCTGGAGTGTGGGTTCCGGCCAAGAGACCCAGTACTTC	CAWSVGSGQETQYF
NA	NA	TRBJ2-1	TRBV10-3	TGTGCCATCAGCGACCAAATGGGGGACAATGAGCAGTTCTTC	CAISDQMGDNEQFF
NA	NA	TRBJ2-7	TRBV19	TGTGCCAGTAGTAGCGAGGTTGGTGGCTACGAGCAGTACTTC	CASSSEVGGYEQYF